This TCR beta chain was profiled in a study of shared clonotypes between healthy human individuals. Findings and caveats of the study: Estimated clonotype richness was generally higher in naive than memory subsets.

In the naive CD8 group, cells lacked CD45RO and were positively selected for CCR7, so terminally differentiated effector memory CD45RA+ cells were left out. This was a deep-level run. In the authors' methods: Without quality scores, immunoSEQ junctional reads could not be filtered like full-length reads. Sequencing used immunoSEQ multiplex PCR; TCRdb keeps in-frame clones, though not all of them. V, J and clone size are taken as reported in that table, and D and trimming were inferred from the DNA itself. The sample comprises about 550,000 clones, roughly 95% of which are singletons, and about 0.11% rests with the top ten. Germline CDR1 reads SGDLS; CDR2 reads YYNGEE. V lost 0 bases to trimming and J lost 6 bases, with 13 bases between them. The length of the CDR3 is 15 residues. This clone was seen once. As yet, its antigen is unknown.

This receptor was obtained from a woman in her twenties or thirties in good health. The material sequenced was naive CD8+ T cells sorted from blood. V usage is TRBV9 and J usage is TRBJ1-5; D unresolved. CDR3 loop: CASSVGSGFSQPQHF. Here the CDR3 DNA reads TGTGCCAGCAGCGTAGGGTCGGGGTTTAGTCAGCCCCAGCATTTT. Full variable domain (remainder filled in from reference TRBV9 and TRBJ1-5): DSGVTQTPKHLITATGQRVTLRCSPRSGDLSVYWYQQSLDQGLQFLIQYYNGEERAKGNILERFSAQQFPDLHSELNLSSLELGDSALYFCASSVGSGFSQPQHFGDGTRLSIL.